In this sample, the clone carrying this T cell receptor beta chain turned up once. The antigen remains undetermined. This entry belongs to a study of cytotoxic CD8 clonotypes in ibrutinib-treated CLL. Overall study context: Partial responses totalled approximately 24 and complete responses 2; after median approximately 6 years, about 14 remained remitted and about twelve progressed.

Study observations and caveats: Progressing and sustained-remission patients had different sampling times.

Assay used: immunoSEQ multiplex PCR; TCRdb lists only in-frame clones, some missing. The sample yields 150,000 to 200,000 clones, approximately 90% seen once. Germline V gene lookup returns CDR1 MNHNS and CDR2 SASEGT. J was trimmed by 4 bases and V by 5 bases; bases with no gene match: 10. CDR3 length: 15 residues. The V gene is TRBV6-1, the J gene TRBJ1-2, with 7 bases matching TRBD1. The source material was PBMCs, sampled at disease progression, from a patient treated with ibrutinib. This clonotype was sampled from a human donor with chronic lymphocytic leukemia. CDR3 nucleotide sequence: TGTGCCAGCAGTCAAGACCAGACAGGGACCTATGGCTACACCTTC. The encoded protein is CASSQDQTGTYGYTF.